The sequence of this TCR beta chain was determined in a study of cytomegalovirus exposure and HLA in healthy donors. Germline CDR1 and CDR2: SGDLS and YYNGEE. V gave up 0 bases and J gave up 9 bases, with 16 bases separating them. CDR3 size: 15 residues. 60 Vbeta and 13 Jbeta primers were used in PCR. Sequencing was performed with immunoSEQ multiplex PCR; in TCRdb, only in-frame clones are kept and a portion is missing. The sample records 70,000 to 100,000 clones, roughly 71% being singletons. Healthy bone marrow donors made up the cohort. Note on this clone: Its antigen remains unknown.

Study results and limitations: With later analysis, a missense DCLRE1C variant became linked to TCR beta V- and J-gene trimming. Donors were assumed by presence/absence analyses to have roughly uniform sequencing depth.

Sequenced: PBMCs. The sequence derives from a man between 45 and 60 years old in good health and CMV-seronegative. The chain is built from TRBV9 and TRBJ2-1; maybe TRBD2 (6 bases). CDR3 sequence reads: CASSVEGWTTVEQFF. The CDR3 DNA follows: TGTGCCAGCAGCGTAGAGGGCTGGACTACAGTTGAGCAGTTCTTC.